This record concerns one TCR beta chain sequence. Its antigen is not known. A multiplex PCR was run with 60 Vbeta primers and 13 Jbeta primers. The assay was immunoSEQ multiplex PCR, and TCRdb's table has in-frame clones only and misses some. The sample yields 150,000 to 200,000 clones, about four fifths seen once. The CDR3 covers 15 residues. CDR1 MNHEY and CDR2 SMNVEV come from the germline V gene (reference sequence). The ends were cut back, 2 bases at V and 6 bases at J, with 13 bases in the middle. The data stem from a study of cytomegalovirus exposure and HLA in healthy donors. Points from the study as a whole: The study designated about 180 TCR beta chains cytomegalovirus-associated.

J is TRBJ2-2 and V is TRBV27; D might be TRBD2 (6 bases). The clonotype was recovered from a woman in her twenties or thirties in good health and CMV-seropositive. The sequenced sample was PBMCs. This CDR3 reads CASSLILSGAGELFF. DNA for the CDR3: TGTGCCAGCAGTTTAATTCTTTCGGGGGCCGGGGAGCTGTTTTTT.